This is a list of T cell receptor beta chains from one sample in a study of human T cells and chemical hapten exposure. TCRdb re-derived calls from the RACE reads in MiXCR, one entry per CDR3 protein. The sample shows approximately 90,000 distinct CDR3 sequences, more than 9.5% of them seen only once. Specimen: whole blood, collected in connection with sensitization to the hapten diphenylcyclopropenone (DPC). These TCRs come from a man between 40 and 49 years old with alopecia areata. Some clones in this sample may be carry-over from other donors' samples. CDR3s include the opening cysteine and the closing phenylalanine or tryptophan. The order of the fields is J gene, clone size, D gene, V gene, CDR3 DNA, CDR3 protein. A D gene is named only where the DNA matches it firmly. The listing skips clone size in some rows; elsewhere it reads once, few, many or a size class.

j_call: TRBJ1-6; clone_size: few; d_call: TRBD1; v_call: TRBV14; cdr3_nt: TGTGCCAGCAGCCACCTTCCCCCGGGACAGGTGTATAATTCACCCCTCCACTTT; cdr3_aa: CASSHLPPGQVYNSPLHF
j_call: TRBJ1-1; clone_size: many; d_call: TRBD1; v_call: TRBV7-2; cdr3_nt: TGTGCCAGCAGCCCCCGGACAGGGAAGATAAACACTGAAGCTTTCTTT; cdr3_aa: CASSPRTGKINTEAFF
j_call: TRBJ2-7; clone_size: few; d_call: .; v_call: TRBV5-1; cdr3_nt: TGCGCCAGCAGGTTTGACGGAACCTACGAGCAGTACTTC; cdr3_aa: CASRFDGTYEQYF
j_call: TRBJ2-7; clone_size: few; d_call: TRBD2; v_call: TRBV28; cdr3_nt: TGTGCCAGTGCGGGAGGGCCTGTCTACGAGCAGTACTTC; cdr3_aa: CASAGGPVYEQYF
j_call: TRBJ1-5; clone_size: .; d_call: TRBD1; v_call: TRBV4-2; cdr3_nt: TGTGCCAGCAGCCCGGGACAGTTTAGCAATCAGCCCCAGCATTTT; cdr3_aa: CASSPGQFSNQPQHF
j_call: TRBJ2-3; clone_size: many; d_call: .; v_call: TRBV19; cdr3_nt: TGTGCCAGTAGTATTGACGGGTTAAGCACAGATACGCAGTATTTT; cdr3_aa: CASSIDGLSTDTQYF
j_call: TRBJ2-5; clone_size: .; d_call: TRBD1; v_call: TRBV2; cdr3_nt: TGTGCCAGCAGCTGGATGGGACAGGGTGGGCGAGAGACCCAGTACTTC; cdr3_aa: CASSWMGQGGRETQYF
j_call: TRBJ2-4; clone_size: many; d_call: .; v_call: TRBV5-4; cdr3_nt: TGTGCCAGCAGCTATGGAGAGGGCGGAAACATTCAGTACTTC; cdr3_aa: CASSYGEGGNIQYF
j_call: TRBJ2-1; clone_size: .; d_call: TRBD2; v_call: TRBV10-3; cdr3_nt: TGTGCCATCAGGGGAGGTACTAGCGGGAGGAGTGAGCAGTTCTTC; cdr3_aa: CAIRGGTSGRSEQFF
j_call: TRBJ2-5; clone_size: .; d_call: .; v_call: TRBV6-4; cdr3_nt: TGTGCCAGCAGTGACGCCGGGCCTCAAGAGACCCAGTACTTC; cdr3_aa: CASSDAGPQETQYF
j_call: TRBJ2-3; clone_size: .; d_call: TRBD2; v_call: TRBV6-2/TRBV6-3; cdr3_nt: TGTGCCAGCAGTCTACTAGCGGGGTATACAGATACGCAGTATTTT; cdr3_aa: CASSLLAGYTDTQYF
j_call: TRBJ2-1; clone_size: many; d_call: .; v_call: TRBV4-1; cdr3_nt: TGCGCCAGCAGCCGGGGGCCAGACGCGCAGCAGTTCTTC; cdr3_aa: CASSRGPDAQQFF
j_call: TRBJ1-1; clone_size: .; d_call: .; v_call: TRBV29-1; cdr3_nt: TGCAGCGTTGTTGGGACCCCCTCTCGCCCGATGAACACTGAAGCTTTCTTT; cdr3_aa: CSVVGTPSRPMNTEAFF
j_call: TRBJ2-3; clone_size: few; d_call: TRBD2; v_call: TRBV20-1; cdr3_nt: TGCAGTGCTAGAGATAACCTAGCGGGAGGGAAAGGCACAGATACGCAGTATTTT; cdr3_aa: CSARDNLAGGKGTDTQYF
j_call: TRBJ2-6; clone_size: .; d_call: .; v_call: TRBV7-9; cdr3_nt: TGTGCCAGCAGCCCGGAGGGGGGTTACTCTGGGGCCAACGTCCTGACTTTC; cdr3_aa: CASSPEGGYSGANVLTF
j_call: TRBJ2-1; clone_size: .; d_call: TRBD2; v_call: TRBV7-8; cdr3_nt: TGTGCCAGCAGCCCGCGCGGGGGGGGACTCCGAAATGAGCAGTTCTTC; cdr3_aa: CASSPRGGGLRNEQFF
j_call: TRBJ2-4; clone_size: .; d_call: TRBD2; v_call: TRBV19; cdr3_nt: TGTGCCAGTAGTTTTAGCCTAGCGGAAAACATTCAGTACTTC; cdr3_aa: CASSFSLAENIQYF
j_call: TRBJ2-3; clone_size: few; d_call: .; v_call: TRBV24-1; cdr3_nt: TGTGCCACCAGTGATTTGCTCTTAGATACGCAGTATTTT; cdr3_aa: CATSDLLLDTQYF
j_call: TRBJ1-2; clone_size: few; d_call: .; v_call: TRBV12-3/TRBV12-4; cdr3_nt: TGTGCCAGCAGTTTAGAAGGGACGGTTAACTATGGCTACACCTTC; cdr3_aa: CASSLEGTVNYGYTF
j_call: TRBJ2-5; clone_size: .; d_call: .; v_call: TRBV6-2/TRBV6-3; cdr3_nt: TGTGCCAGCAGTTATTACGGCGGGGCCGAAGAGACCCAGTACTTC; cdr3_aa: CASSYYGGAEETQYF
j_call: TRBJ2-5; clone_size: few; d_call: TRBD1; v_call: TRBV19; cdr3_nt: TGTGCCAGTAGTATCGGCAGGGGGTACCAAGAGACCCAGTACTTC; cdr3_aa: CASSIGRGYQETQYF
j_call: TRBJ2-1; clone_size: few; d_call: .; v_call: TRBV7-2; cdr3_nt: TGTGCCAGCAGCCGCTGGACCCCCCCAGGCGAGCAGTTCTTC; cdr3_aa: CASSRWTPPGEQFF
j_call: TRBJ2-5; clone_size: few; d_call: .; v_call: TRBV6-6; cdr3_nt: TGTGCCAGCAGTTACGGCGGGGTCGGTGAGACCCAGTACTTC; cdr3_aa: CASSYGGVGETQYF
j_call: TRBJ2-2; clone_size: many; d_call: TRBD2; v_call: TRBV11-2; cdr3_nt: TGTGCCAGCAGGACTAGCGGGACGATCACCGGGGAGCTGTTTTTT; cdr3_aa: CASRTSGTITGELFF
j_call: TRBJ2-3; clone_size: few; d_call: TRBD1; v_call: TRBV4-3; cdr3_nt: TGCGCCAGCAGCCAAGGCACCGGGACAGTGTACACAGATACGCAGTATTTT; cdr3_aa: CASSQGTGTVYTDTQYF
j_call: TRBJ2-3; clone_size: .; d_call: .; v_call: TRBV12-3/TRBV12-4; cdr3_nt: TGTGCCAGCAGTTTAAACATAGGGACAGATACGCAGTATTTT; cdr3_aa: CASSLNIGTDTQYF
j_call: TRBJ1-1; clone_size: .; d_call: .; v_call: TRBV25-1; cdr3_nt: TGTGCCAGCAGTGCCACAGGATGGTCCACTGAAGCTTTCTTT; cdr3_aa: CASSATGWSTEAFF
j_call: TRBJ2-1; clone_size: .; d_call: .; v_call: TRBV11-3; cdr3_nt: TGTGCCAGCAGCTCGGGAGAACGCCGTAATGAGCAGTTCTTC; cdr3_aa: CASSSGERRNEQFF
j_call: TRBJ2-3; clone_size: many; d_call: TRBD1; v_call: TRBV2; cdr3_nt: TGTGCCAGCAGATTACAGGGGCAGAACACAGATACGCAGTATTTT; cdr3_aa: CASRLQGQNTDTQYF
j_call: TRBJ2-3; clone_size: many; d_call: .; v_call: TRBV28; cdr3_nt: TGTGCCATTACTACCCCAAGGGGGACAGATACGCAGTATTTT; cdr3_aa: CAITTPRGTDTQYF
j_call: TRBJ2-6; clone_size: .; d_call: TRBD2; v_call: TRBV5-6; cdr3_nt: TGTGCCAGCAGCTCCCAGGTAGCGGGAGAATCTGGGGCCAACGTCCTGACTTTC; cdr3_aa: CASSSQVAGESGANVLTF
j_call: TRBJ1-1; clone_size: few; d_call: TRBD1; v_call: TRBV10-3; cdr3_nt: TGTGCCATCACCCGGACAGGGGGCACTGAAGCTTTCTTT; cdr3_aa: CAITRTGGTEAFF
j_call: TRBJ2-5; clone_size: few; d_call: .; v_call: TRBV20-1; cdr3_nt: TGCAGTGCCGGGGTACAGGAAGAGACCCAGTACTTC; cdr3_aa: CSAGVQEETQYF
j_call: TRBJ2-5; clone_size: many; d_call: .; v_call: TRBV7-2; cdr3_nt: TGTGCCAGCAGCTTAAGCGGATTAGTAAGGGAGACCCAGTACTTC; cdr3_aa: CASSLSGLVRETQYF
j_call: TRBJ2-1; clone_size: many; d_call: TRBD2; v_call: TRBV27; cdr3_nt: TGTGCCACCCCGGGGAGCGGGAGAAGCAATGAGCAGTTCTTC; cdr3_aa: CATPGSGRSNEQFF
j_call: TRBJ1-1; clone_size: many; d_call: .; v_call: TRBV6-5; cdr3_nt: TGTGCCAGCAGTTACACGAATATGGACATGACAGAAGCTTTCTTT; cdr3_aa: CASSYTNMDMTEAFF
j_call: TRBJ2-1; clone_size: .; d_call: .; v_call: TRBV9; cdr3_nt: TGTGCCAGCAGCGTTTCAGGTAGCAATGAGCAGTTCTTC; cdr3_aa: CASSVSGSNEQFF
j_call: TRBJ1-4; clone_size: .; d_call: .; v_call: TRBV7-2; cdr3_nt: TGTGCCAGCAGCTTACGACAGACCACAACTAATGAAAAACTGTTTTTT; cdr3_aa: CASSLRQTTTNEKLFF
j_call: TRBJ2-5; clone_size: .; d_call: .; v_call: TRBV5-8; cdr3_nt: TGTGCCAGCAGGGTTAGGTCTCGAGAGACCCAGTACTTC; cdr3_aa: CASRVRSRETQYF
j_call: TRBJ2-5; clone_size: .; d_call: .; v_call: TRBV30; cdr3_nt: TGTGCCTGGAGTGTGGCGTCCTGGGAACACCAAGAGACCCAGTACTTC; cdr3_aa: CAWSVASWEHQETQYF
j_call: TRBJ2-2; clone_size: .; d_call: .; v_call: TRBV3-1; cdr3_nt: TGTGCCAGCAGCCAAGACTCCCTACCCAGGGGCACCGGGGAGCTGTTTTTT; cdr3_aa: CASSQDSLPRGTGELFF
j_call: TRBJ1-4; clone_size: .; d_call: .; v_call: TRBV6-2/TRBV6-3; cdr3_nt: TGTGCCAGCAGAGAAGTCCTGCGGGCAGGCAATGAAAAACTGTTTTTT; cdr3_aa: CASREVLRAGNEKLFF
j_call: TRBJ1-6; clone_size: many; d_call: .; v_call: TRBV6-5; cdr3_nt: TGTGCCAGCAGTTACCGAACTGCGAGAGCCGGGTCTAAGGCCCTCCACTTT; cdr3_aa: CASSYRTARAGSKALHF
j_call: TRBJ1-1; clone_size: few; d_call: .; v_call: TRBV7-3; cdr3_nt: TGTGCCAGCAGCCCCCAGGGCCTGAACACTGAAGCTTTCTTT; cdr3_aa: CASSPQGLNTEAFF
j_call: TRBJ2-3; clone_size: .; d_call: .; v_call: TRBV11-2; cdr3_nt: TGTGCCAGCGGCGGTAGCGACACAGATACGCAGTATTTT; cdr3_aa: CASGGSDTDTQYF
j_call: TRBJ2-3; clone_size: many; d_call: .; v_call: TRBV12-3/TRBV12-4; cdr3_nt: TGTGCCAGCAGCCCAACAACGGCGGGCACAGATACGCAGTATTTT; cdr3_aa: CASSPTTAGTDTQYF